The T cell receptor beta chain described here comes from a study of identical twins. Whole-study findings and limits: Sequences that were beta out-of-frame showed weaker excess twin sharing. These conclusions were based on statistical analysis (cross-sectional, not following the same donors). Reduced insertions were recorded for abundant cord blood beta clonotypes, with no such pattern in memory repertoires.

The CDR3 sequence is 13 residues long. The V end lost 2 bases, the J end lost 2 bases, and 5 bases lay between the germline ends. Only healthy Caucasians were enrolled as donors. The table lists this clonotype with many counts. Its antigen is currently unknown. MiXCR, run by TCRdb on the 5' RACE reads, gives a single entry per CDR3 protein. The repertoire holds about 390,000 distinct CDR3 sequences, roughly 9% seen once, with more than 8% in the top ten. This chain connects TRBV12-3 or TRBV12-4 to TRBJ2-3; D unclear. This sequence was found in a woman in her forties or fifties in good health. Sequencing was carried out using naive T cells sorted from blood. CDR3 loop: CASSLLSTDTQYF. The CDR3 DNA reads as TGTGCCAGCAGTTTATTATCCACAGATACGCAGTATTTT.